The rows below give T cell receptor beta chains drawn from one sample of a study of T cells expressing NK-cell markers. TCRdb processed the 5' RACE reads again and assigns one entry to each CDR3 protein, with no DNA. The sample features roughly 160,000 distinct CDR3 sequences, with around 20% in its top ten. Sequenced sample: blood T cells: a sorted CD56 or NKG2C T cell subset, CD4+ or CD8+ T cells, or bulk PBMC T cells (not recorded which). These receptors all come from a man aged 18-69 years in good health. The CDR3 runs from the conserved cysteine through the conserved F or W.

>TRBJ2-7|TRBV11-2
CASSFDPRGVNYEQYF
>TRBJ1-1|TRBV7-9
CASSLAGEWAFF
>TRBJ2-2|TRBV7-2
CASTPSGELFF
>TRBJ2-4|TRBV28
CASSSKDWVAKNIQYF
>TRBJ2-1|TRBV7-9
CASSLDRIEQFF
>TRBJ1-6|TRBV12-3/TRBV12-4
CASSFVLRLDSPLHF
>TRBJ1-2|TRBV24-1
CATSEQGYGYTF
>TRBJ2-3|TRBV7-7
CATSPTFGGTDTQYF
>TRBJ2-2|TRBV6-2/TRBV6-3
CASSYWGNTGELFF
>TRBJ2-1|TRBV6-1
CASSPPKYDNEQFF
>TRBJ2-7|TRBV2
CASSSWGDKGGSYEQYF
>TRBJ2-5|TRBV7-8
CASSIRLADQETQYF
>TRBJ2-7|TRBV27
CASSLTNSEFHEQYF
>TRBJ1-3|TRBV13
CASSFSTSTGNTIYF
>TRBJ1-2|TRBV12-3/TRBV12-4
CASSMPNYGYTF